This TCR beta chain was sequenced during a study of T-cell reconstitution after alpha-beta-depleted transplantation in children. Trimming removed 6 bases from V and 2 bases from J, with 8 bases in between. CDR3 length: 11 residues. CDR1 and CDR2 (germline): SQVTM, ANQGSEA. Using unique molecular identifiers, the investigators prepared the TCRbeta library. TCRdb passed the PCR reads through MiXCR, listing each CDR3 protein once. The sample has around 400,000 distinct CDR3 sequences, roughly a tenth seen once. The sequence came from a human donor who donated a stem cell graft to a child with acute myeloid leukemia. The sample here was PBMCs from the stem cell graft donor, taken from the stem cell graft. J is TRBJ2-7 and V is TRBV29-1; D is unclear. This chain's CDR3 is CSVLRAYEQYF. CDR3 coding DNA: TGCAGCGTACTGCGCGCCTACGAGCAGTACTTC.